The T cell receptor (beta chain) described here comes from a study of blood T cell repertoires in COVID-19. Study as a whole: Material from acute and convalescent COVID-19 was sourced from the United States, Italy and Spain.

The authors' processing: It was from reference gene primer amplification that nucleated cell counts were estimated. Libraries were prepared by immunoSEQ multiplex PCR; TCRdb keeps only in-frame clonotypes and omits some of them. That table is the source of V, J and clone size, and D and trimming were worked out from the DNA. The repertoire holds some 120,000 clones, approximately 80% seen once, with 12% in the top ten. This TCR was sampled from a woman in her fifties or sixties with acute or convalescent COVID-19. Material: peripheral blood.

CDR3 coding DNA: TGCGCCAGCAGTGAGGTCCCTAATCAGCCCCAGCATTTT. Residues: CASSEVPNQPQHF. The chain couples TRBV10-2 to TRBJ1-5; D unclear. Germline values: CDR1 WSHSY, CDR2 SAAADI. V was trimmed by 2 bases and J by 4 bases, leaving 6 bases between them. The CDR3 loop spans 13 amino acids.